One and the same sample provided the 3 T cell receptor beta chains below, sequenced in a study of shared clonotypes between healthy human individuals. Data came from immunoSEQ multiplex PCR; TCRdb stores just in-frame clones and leaves some out. The sample shows some 2,000,000 clones, around 95% of them seen only once. The specimen sequenced was naive CD4+ T cells sorted from blood. Subset given: CD45RA+ positively selected. Every receptor here comes from a man aged 18 to 29 in good health.

For this clone: Mismatch with germline at one junction end may stem from a read error. The chain employs TRBV7-7 and TRBJ2-2; D possibly corresponds to TRBD1 (6 bases). This CDR3 spans 14 amino acids. From germline, CDR1 is SSHAT and CDR2 FNYEAQ (reference sequence). The CDR3 bases are TGTGCTAGCAGCCCACAGGGAGATACCGGGGAGCTGTTTTTT. As protein: CASSPQGDTGELFF.

This chain connects TRBV7-2 to TRBJ2-7; D is possibly TRBD2 (5 bases). Germline V lookup: CDR1 SGHTA, CDR2 FQGNSA. This CDR3 is 14 amino acids long. V was pared by 7 bases and J by 1 base, with 14 bases between. CDR3 residues: CASTWVGGSYEQYF. As DNA, the CDR3 is TGTGCCAGCACTTGGGTAGGAGGTTCCTACGAGCAGTACTTC.

The rearrangement joins TRBV30 to TRBJ1-5; D is undetermined. V gave up 5 bases and J gave up 7 bases, with 15 bases separating them. The CDR3 runs to 13 residues. Germline lookup yields CDR1 GTSNPN and CDR2 SVGIG (reference sequence). CDR3 sequence: CAWGVGSSQPQHF. CDR3 in DNA: TGTGCCTGGGGAGTAGGGAGTAGCCAGCCCCAGCATTTT.